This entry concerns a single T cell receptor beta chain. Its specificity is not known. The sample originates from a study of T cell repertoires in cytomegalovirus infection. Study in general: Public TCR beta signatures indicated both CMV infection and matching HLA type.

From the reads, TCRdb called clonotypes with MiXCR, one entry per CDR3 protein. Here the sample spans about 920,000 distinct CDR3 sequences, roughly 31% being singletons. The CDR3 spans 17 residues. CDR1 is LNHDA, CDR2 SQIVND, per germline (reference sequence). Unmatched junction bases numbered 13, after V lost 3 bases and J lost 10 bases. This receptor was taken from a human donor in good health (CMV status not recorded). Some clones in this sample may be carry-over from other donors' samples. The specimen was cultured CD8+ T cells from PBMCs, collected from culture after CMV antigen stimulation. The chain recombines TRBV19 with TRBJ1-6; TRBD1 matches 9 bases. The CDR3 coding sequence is TGTGCCAGTAGTATGGGACAGGGTGACCTGAGAGGGTCACCCCTCCACTTT. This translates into CASSMGQGDLRGSPLHF.